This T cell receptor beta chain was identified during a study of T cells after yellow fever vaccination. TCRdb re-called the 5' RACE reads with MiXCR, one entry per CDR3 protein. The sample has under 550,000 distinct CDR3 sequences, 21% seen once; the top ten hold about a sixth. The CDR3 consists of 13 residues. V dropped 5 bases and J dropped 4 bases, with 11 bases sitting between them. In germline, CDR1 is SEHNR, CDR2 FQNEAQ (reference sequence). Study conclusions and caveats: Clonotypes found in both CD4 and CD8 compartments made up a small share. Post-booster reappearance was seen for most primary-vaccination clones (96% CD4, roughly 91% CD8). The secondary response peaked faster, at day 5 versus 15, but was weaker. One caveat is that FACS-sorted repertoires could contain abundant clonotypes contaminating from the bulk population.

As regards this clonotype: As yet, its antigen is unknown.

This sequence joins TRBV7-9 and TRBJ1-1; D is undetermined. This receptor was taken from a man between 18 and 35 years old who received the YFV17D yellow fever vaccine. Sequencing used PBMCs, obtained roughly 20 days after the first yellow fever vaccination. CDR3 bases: TGTGCCAGCAGCACCTACCCTGGCACTGAAGCTTTCTTT. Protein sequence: CASSTYPGTEAFF. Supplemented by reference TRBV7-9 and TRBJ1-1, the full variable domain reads DTGVSQNPRHKITKRGQNVTFRCDPISEHNRLYWYRQTLGQGPEFLTYFQNEAQLEKSRLLSDRFSAERPKGSFSTLEIQRTEQGDSAMYLCASSTYPGTEAFFGQGTRLTVV.